This is a list of T cell receptor beta chains from one sample in a study of T-cell reconstitution after alpha-beta-depleted transplantation in children. TCRdb re-called the PCR reads with MiXCR, one entry per CDR3 protein. Of 600,000 to 700,000 distinct CDR3 sequences listed, around 13% were seen once; the top ten hold about 0.79%. The sequencing here drew on PBMCs, taken before TCRalphabeta/CD19-depleted stem cell transplant. The receptors derive from a girl between 2 and 10 years old with congenital amegakaryocytic thrombocytopenia, due to receive a stem cell transplant. Both conserved end residues are part of each CDR3. The D gene is left open where the match is weak. Clone size is stated in some rows and not others, as once, few, many or a class when expanded.

TRBJ2-7	few	TRBD1	TRBV7-6	TGTGCCAGCAGCTTAGTTCCCCCACAGGGGATAGGATCCTACGAGCAGTACTTC	CASSLVPPQGIGSYEQYF
TRBJ2-5	.	TRBD1	TRBV25-1	TGTGCCAGCAGTGGATCGGACAACAGGGGAGAGACCCAGTACTTC	CASSGSDNRGETQYF
TRBJ2-7	few	.	TRBV5-1	TGCGCCAGCGCCTCGGGGGTGGGGGGCAGAACCTACGAGCAGTACTTC	CASASGVGGRTYEQYF
TRBJ2-7	few	.	TRBV20-1	TGCAGTGCTAGAGATGGAAAGGGGGACGACGAGCAGTACTTC	CSARDGKGDDEQYF
TRBJ1-5	many	.	TRBV12-3/TRBV12-4	TGTGCCAGCAGCGGGGAGAATCAGCCCCAGCATTTT	CASSGENQPQHF
TRBJ2-5	.	.	TRBV12-3/TRBV12-4	TGTGCCAGCAGTTTCCGAGAGACCCAGTGCTTC	CASSFRETQCF
TRBJ2-7	.	.	TRBV29-1	TGCAGCGCCTCATCGGGGGGCGGAACCATCTACGAGCAGTACTTC	CSASSGGGTIYEQYF
TRBJ2-5	.	.	TRBV5-1	TGCGCCAGCAGCCCCCGGCGACCGCAAGAGACCCAGTACTTC	CASSPRRPQETQYF
TRBJ2-3	many	TRBD2	TRBV20-1	TGCAGCGTGACTAGCGGGAGTTGGAATACGCAGTATTTT	CSVTSGSWNTQYF
TRBJ2-1	few	TRBD1	TRBV30	TGTGCCTGGAGTGTGGACAGGGGGTACAATGAGCAGTTCTTC	CAWSVDRGYNEQFF
TRBJ2-1	many	TRBD2	TRBV5-1	TGCGCCAGCAGTTTCGGACTAGCGGGAGGAGAGCAGTTCTTC	CASSFGLAGGEQFF
TRBJ2-3	many	.	TRBV29-1	TGCAGCGTTGGACCCTACACAGATACGCAGTATTTT	CSVGPYTDTQYF
TRBJ2-3	many	TRBD2	TRBV5-1	TGCGCCAGCAGCTTGGATGGACTAGTATCAGATACGCAGTATTTT	CASSLDGLVSDTQYF
TRBJ1-5	many	.	TRBV20-1	TGCAGTGCTCTAAATTACGGGCCCCAGCATTTT	CSALNYGPQHF
TRBJ2-7	many	.	TRBV29-1	TGCAGCGTTGTAACAGACCCCTACGAGCAGTACTTC	CSVVTDPYEQYF
TRBJ1-5	many	.	TRBV5-8	TGTGCCAGCAGCATTGCAGGAGACAGCAATCAGCCCCAGCATTTT	CASSIAGDSNQPQHF
TRBJ1-3	many	.	TRBV6-1	TGTGCCAGCAGCCCCTCGGGGACTGGAAACACCATATATTTT	CASSPSGTGNTIYF
TRBJ2-5	.	.	TRBV20-1	TGCAGTGCTAGCCCCGGGACACAAGAGACCCAGTACTTC	CSASPGTQETQYF
TRBJ2-5	.	TRBD2	TRBV27	TGTGCCAGCAGTTTCCGGGACTACGCGACCCAGTACTTC	CASSFRDYATQYF
TRBJ2-5	many	.	TRBV20-1	TGCAGTGCTAGAGGGGTAGGAGGCGAGACCCAGTACTTC	CSARGVGGETQYF
TRBJ2-3	.	.	TRBV7-9	TGTGCCAGCAGTTTTGCCCTGGATACGCAGTATTTT	CASSFALDTQYF
TRBJ2-1	.	.	TRBV30	TGTGCCTGGAGTGTTTCGCTAGCTTTTCCGAATGAGCAGTTCTTC	CAWSVSLAFPNEQFF
TRBJ2-5	many	TRBD2	TRBV12-3/TRBV12-4	TGTGCCAGCAGTTTCGTGTCTAGCGGGAGGGTATGGGAGACCCAGTACTTC	CASSFVSSGRVWETQYF
TRBJ2-5	.	.	TRBV20-1	TGCAGTGTCCCCGGTCCTCGGCTAGAGACCCAGTACTTC	CSVPGPRLETQYF
TRBJ2-1	many	.	TRBV12-3/TRBV12-4	TGTGCCAGCAGTTTTACAGATAACAATGAGCAGTTCTTC	CASSFTDNNEQFF
TRBJ2-1	many	TRBD2	TRBV20-1	TGCAGTGCCCATTACCTCGGACTAGCGAACCAAAATGAGCAGTTCTTC	CSAHYLGLANQNEQFF
TRBJ2-2	.	.	TRBV27	TGTGCCAGCATGAACGGGTACTTAACCGGGGAGCTGTTTTTT	CASMNGYLTGELFF
TRBJ1-1	.	.	TRBV30	TGTGCCTGGAGTGTAATAGGGGACACTGAAGCTTTCTTT	CAWSVIGDTEAFF
TRBJ2-5	.	.	TRBV28	TGTGCCAGCAGTTTCCCCGGACTCCGAGAGACCCAGTACTTC	CASSFPGLRETQYF
TRBJ1-5	many	.	TRBV28	TGTGCCAGCAGTTTCTTCCGGGGGAATCAGCCCCAGCATTTT	CASSFFRGNQPQHF